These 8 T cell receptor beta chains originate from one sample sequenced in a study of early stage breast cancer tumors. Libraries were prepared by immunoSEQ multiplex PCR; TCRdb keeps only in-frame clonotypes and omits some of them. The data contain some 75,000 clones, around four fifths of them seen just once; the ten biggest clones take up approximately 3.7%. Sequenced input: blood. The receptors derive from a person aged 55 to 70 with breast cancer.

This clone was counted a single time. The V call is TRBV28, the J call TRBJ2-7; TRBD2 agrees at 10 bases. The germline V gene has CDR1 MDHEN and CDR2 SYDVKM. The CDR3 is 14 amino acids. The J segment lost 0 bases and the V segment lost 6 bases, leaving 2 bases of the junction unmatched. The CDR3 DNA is TGTGCCAGCAGCTTAGCGGGGGGCTCCTACGAGCAGTACTTC. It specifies CASSLAGGSYEQYF.

The chain's CDR3 is CASRAGPSYEQYF. The CDR3 DNA is TGTGCCAGCAGGGCGGGGCCTTCCTACGAGCAGTACTTC. V gene TRBV6-1 combines with J gene TRBJ2-7; perhaps TRBD2 as D (6 bases). The CDR3 is 13 residues long. The germline CDR1 and CDR2 sequences are MNHNS and SASEGT. Deletions cut 6 bases from V and 1 base from J, with 10 bases between.

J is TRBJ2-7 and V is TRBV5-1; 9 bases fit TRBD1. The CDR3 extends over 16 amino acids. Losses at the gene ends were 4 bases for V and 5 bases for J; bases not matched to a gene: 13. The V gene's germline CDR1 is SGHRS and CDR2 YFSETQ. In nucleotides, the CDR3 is TGCGCCAGCAGCGCTACTTTGACAGGGGGTCTGGACGAGCAGTACTTC. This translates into CASSATLTGGLDEQYF.

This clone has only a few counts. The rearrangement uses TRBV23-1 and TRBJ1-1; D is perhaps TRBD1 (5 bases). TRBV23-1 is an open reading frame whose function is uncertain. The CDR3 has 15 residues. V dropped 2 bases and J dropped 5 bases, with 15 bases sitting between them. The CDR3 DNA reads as TGCGCCAGCAGTCAACGGGGGTTCTTTGAAACTGAAGCTTTCTTT. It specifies CASSQRGFFETEAFF.

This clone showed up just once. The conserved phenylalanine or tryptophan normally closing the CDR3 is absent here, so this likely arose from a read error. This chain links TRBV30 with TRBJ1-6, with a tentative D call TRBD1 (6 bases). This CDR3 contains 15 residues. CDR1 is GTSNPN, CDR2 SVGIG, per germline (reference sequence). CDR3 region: CASKGGSSYNSPLHV. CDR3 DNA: TGTGCAAGTAAGGGGGGGAGCTCCTATAATTCACCCCTCCACGTT.

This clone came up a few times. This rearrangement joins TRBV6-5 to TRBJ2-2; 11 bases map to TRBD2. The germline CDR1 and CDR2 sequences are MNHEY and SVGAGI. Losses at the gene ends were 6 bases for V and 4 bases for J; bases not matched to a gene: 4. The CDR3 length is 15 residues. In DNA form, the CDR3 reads TGTGCCAGCAGATTACTAGCGGGAGTCACCGGGGAGCTGTTTTTT. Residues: CASRLLAGVTGELFF.

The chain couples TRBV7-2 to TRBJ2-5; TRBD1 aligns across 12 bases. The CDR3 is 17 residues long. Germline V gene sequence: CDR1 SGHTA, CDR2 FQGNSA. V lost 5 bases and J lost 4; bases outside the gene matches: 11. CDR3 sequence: CASSQRLGTGGAETQYF. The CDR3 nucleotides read TGTGCCAGCAGCCAACGTTTAGGGACAGGGGGCGCAGAGACCCAGTACTTC.

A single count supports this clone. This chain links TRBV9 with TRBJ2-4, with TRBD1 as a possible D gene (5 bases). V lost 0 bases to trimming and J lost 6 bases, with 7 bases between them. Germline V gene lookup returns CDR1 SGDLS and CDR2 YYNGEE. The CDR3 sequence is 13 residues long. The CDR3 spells CASSVGQTNIQYF. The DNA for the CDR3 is TGTGCCAGCAGCGTAGGACAGACAAACATTCAGTACTTC.